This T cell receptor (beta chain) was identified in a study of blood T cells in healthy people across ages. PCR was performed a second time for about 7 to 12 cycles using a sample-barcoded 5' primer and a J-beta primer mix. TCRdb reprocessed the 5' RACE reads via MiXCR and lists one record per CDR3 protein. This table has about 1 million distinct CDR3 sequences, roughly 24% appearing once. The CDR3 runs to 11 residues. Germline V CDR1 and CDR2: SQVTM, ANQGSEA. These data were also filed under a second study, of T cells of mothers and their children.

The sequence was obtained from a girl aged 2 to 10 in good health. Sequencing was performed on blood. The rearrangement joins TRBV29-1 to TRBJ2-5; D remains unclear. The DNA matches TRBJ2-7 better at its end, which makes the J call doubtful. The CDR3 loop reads CSAGWGYEQYF. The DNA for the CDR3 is TGCAGCGCCGGTTGGGGTTACGAGCAGTACTTC.